This T cell receptor (beta chain) came from a study of response to subunit inactivated influenza vaccine. The CDR3 runs to 18 residues. Trimming pared 2 bases from V and 0 bases from J, leaving 14 bases between. CDR1 is MNHEY, CDR2 SVGEGT, per germline. Study-wide results and limits: T cells newly recruited by each seasonal influenza vaccination are few, the authors suggested.

TCRdb ran MiXCR on the RT-PCR reads and lists one entry per CDR3 protein. Among under 200,000 distinct CDR3 sequences listed, roughly a tenth were seen once. This clonotype showed up just a few times. Its antigen is not identified. This TCR was recovered from a man between 45 and 75 years old who received an inactivated influenza vaccine. This material consisted of CD8+ T cells sorted from PBMCs, taken less than 30 months after vaccination. The J gene is TRBJ2-6, the V gene TRBV6-2 or TRBV6-3, with D perhaps given as TRBD1 or TRBD2 (5 bases each). CDR3 bases: TGTGCCAGCAGTTACACCCGGGACGGTTACTCTGGGGCCAACGTCCTGACTTTC. Translating it yields CASSYTRDGYSGANVLTF.